Reported below is one T cell receptor beta chain. The data belong to a study of shared clonotypes between healthy human individuals. The protocol was immunoSEQ multiplex PCR, while the TCRdb copy is restricted to in-frame clones and leaves out a portion. The data hold about 2.4 million clones, with roughly 93% observed a single time. This CDR3 comprises 14 residues. V gave up 3 bases and J gave up 3 bases; unmatched junction bases: 5. The germline gives CDR1 LGHNA, CDR2 YSLEER. The chain uses TRBV4-3 and TRBJ2-7, with 7 bases matching TRBD1. This clonotype originated in a man aged 18 to 30 in good health. Some clones in this sample may be carry-over from other donors' samples. Sequenced: naive CD4+ T cells from PBMCs. As for subset: CD45RA+ positively selected. The CDR3, as DNA: TGCGCCAGCAGCCAGGAGACAGGGAACTACGAGCAGTACTTC. Residues: CASSQETGNYEQYF.